This is a list of T cell receptor beta chains from one sample in a study of T cell clones after liver transplantation. Clones were read by immunoSEQ multiplex PCR, and TCRdb kept only the in-frame ones, dropping some. The data show about 80,000 clones, about 82% seen once. The starting material was CD4+ T cells from blood, obtained 46 months after liver transplant. The receptors stem from a human patient who received a liver transplant. The graft donor may have contributed some T cells. Both conserved end residues are part of each CDR3. A D gene is named only where the DNA matches it firmly. The size entry is marked missing in some rows and otherwise reads once, few, many or a size class.

CDR3nt: TGTGCCATCAGTGAAAGTTGGATCACGGGACCGAAGATCTACGAGCAGTACTTC; CDR3aa: CAISESWITGPKIYEQYF; j_gene: TRBJ2-7; d_gene: NA; v_gene: TRBV10-3; abundance: once
CDR3nt: TGTGCCAGCAGTTTAGGGCAGGGGGCCAGCAATCAGCCCCAGCATTTT; CDR3aa: CASSLGQGASNQPQHF; j_gene: TRBJ1-5; d_gene: TRBD1; v_gene: TRBV28; abundance: NA
CDR3nt: TGTGCCAGCTCATTAAGATCCGGACAGTTTAATGAAAAACTGTTTTTT; CDR3aa: CASSLRSGQFNEKLFF; j_gene: TRBJ1-4; d_gene: NA; v_gene: TRBV18; abundance: few
CDR3nt: TGTGCCAGCATGTTAAATCGGGGGGCGGGGACCCAGTACTTC; CDR3aa: CASMLNRGAGTQYF; j_gene: TRBJ2-5; d_gene: NA; v_gene: TRBV27; abundance: NA
CDR3nt: TGTGCCAGTAGTCACACCGGAGGAAGGGAGAACATTCAGTACTTC; CDR3aa: CASSHTGGRENIQYF; j_gene: TRBJ2-4; d_gene: NA; v_gene: TRBV19; abundance: NA
CDR3nt: TGCGCCAGCAGCCCGCTTCCCCGGACCTACAATGAGCAGTTCTTC; CDR3aa: CASSPLPRTYNEQFF; j_gene: TRBJ2-1; d_gene: NA; v_gene: TRBV5-1; abundance: NA
CDR3nt: TGTGCCAGCAGCTTAGGACGGACAATCGGACGAGAGACCCAGTACTTC; CDR3aa: CASSLGRTIGRETQYF; j_gene: TRBJ2-5; d_gene: NA; v_gene: TRBV7-6; abundance: NA
CDR3nt: TGTGCCAGCTTCCAGGCCAATCAGCCCCAGCATTTT; CDR3aa: CASFQANQPQHF; j_gene: TRBJ1-5; d_gene: NA; v_gene: TRBV28; abundance: NA
CDR3nt: TGCGCCAGCAGCCAACTTCCCGGGACAGGGGGGAACACTGAAGCTTTCTTT; CDR3aa: CASSQLPGTGGNTEAFF; j_gene: TRBJ1-1; d_gene: TRBD1; v_gene: TRBV4-1; abundance: once
CDR3nt: TGCGCCAGCAGCCCGTCCGGGACAGGGAGGAATCAGCCCCAGCATTTT; CDR3aa: CASSPSGTGRNQPQHF; j_gene: TRBJ1-5; d_gene: TRBD1; v_gene: TRBV5-1; abundance: NA
CDR3nt: TGTGCCAGTAGTATTCCGAGAGGTCTAGCCAAAAACATTCAGTACTTC; CDR3aa: CASSIPRGLAKNIQYF; j_gene: TRBJ2-4; d_gene: NA; v_gene: TRBV19; abundance: NA
CDR3nt: TGTGCCAGCAGTTTCGGGACAGGGGGGATCCAAGAGACCCAGTACTTC; CDR3aa: CASSFGTGGIQETQYF; j_gene: TRBJ2-5; d_gene: TRBD1; v_gene: TRBV27; abundance: NA
CDR3nt: TGTGCCATCAGTGAGGGGACTAGCGGGAGGTCTTTATGGGAGCAGTACTTC; CDR3aa: CAISEGTSGRSLWEQYF; j_gene: TRBJ2-7; d_gene: TRBD2; v_gene: TRBV10-3; abundance: few
CDR3nt: TGTGCCAGCAGCAAGACTAGCGGGAGGCACCTTGGTGAGCAGTACTTC; CDR3aa: CASSKTSGRHLGEQYF; j_gene: TRBJ2-7; d_gene: TRBD2; v_gene: TRBV7-2; abundance: NA
CDR3nt: TGTGCCTGGAGTCGGCGGGACAGGCGTTTAGTGCTGTTTTTT; CDR3aa: CAWSRRDRRLVLFF; j_gene: TRBJ2-2; d_gene: TRBD1; v_gene: TRBV30; abundance: once
CDR3nt: TGTGCCAGCAGTCCCCGGACTGGGAGCACCGGGGAGCTGTTTTTT; CDR3aa: CASSPRTGSTGELFF; j_gene: TRBJ2-2; d_gene: NA; v_gene: TRBV6-5; abundance: NA
CDR3nt: TGTGCCAGCAGGGGGGTAGCGGAAGAGACCCAGTACTTC; CDR3aa: CASRGVAEETQYF; j_gene: TRBJ2-5; d_gene: NA; v_gene: TRBV7-3; abundance: NA
CDR3nt: TGTGCCAGCAGTTATTCCGACAGGGGGCGCGTCTATGGCTACACCTTC; CDR3aa: CASSYSDRGRVYGYTF; j_gene: TRBJ1-2; d_gene: TRBD1; v_gene: TRBV6-6; abundance: NA
CDR3nt: TGTGCCAGCAGTTATGGACAGGGAACGGGCGGCTACACCTTC; CDR3aa: CASSYGQGTGGYTF; j_gene: TRBJ1-2; d_gene: TRBD1; v_gene: TRBV6-5; abundance: NA
CDR3nt: TGTGCCAGCAGCCAGGACAGCTCAACTAATGAAAAACTGTTTTTT; CDR3aa: CASSQDSSTNEKLFF; j_gene: TRBJ1-4; d_gene: NA; v_gene: TRBV7-2; abundance: NA
CDR3nt: TGCGCCAGCAGCTTGGGGACTAGCGGCCGGGAGACCCAGTACTTC; CDR3aa: CASSLGTSGRETQYF; j_gene: TRBJ2-5; d_gene: TRBD2; v_gene: TRBV5-1; abundance: once
CDR3nt: TGTGCCACCAGCAGAGTAAGGGCTGGAAACACCATATATTTT; CDR3aa: CATSRVRAGNTIYF; j_gene: TRBJ1-3; d_gene: NA; v_gene: TRBV15; abundance: NA
CDR3nt: TGTGCCAGTAGTACCGTCCTGGGGACAGGGCGCGAAAAACTGTTTTTT; CDR3aa: CASSTVLGTGREKLFF; j_gene: TRBJ1-4; d_gene: TRBD1; v_gene: TRBV19; abundance: NA
CDR3nt: TGTGCCAGCTCACCAGACTGGCAGGAGGAGGGCTACACCTTC; CDR3aa: CASSPDWQEEGYTF; j_gene: TRBJ1-2; d_gene: NA; v_gene: TRBV18; abundance: NA
CDR3nt: TGCGCCAGCAGCTTGACTAGCGGGCAAGAGACCCAGTACTTC; CDR3aa: CASSLTSGQETQYF; j_gene: TRBJ2-5; d_gene: TRBD2; v_gene: TRBV5-1; abundance: once
CDR3nt: TGTGCCAGCAGTTACTCGGTACAGGGAAGGTATGGCTACACCTTC; CDR3aa: CASSYSVQGRYGYTF; j_gene: TRBJ1-2; d_gene: NA; v_gene: TRBV6-5; abundance: NA
CDR3nt: TGCGCCAGCAGCCAAGAATTTCGACTAGCGGGATCGGATACGCAGTATTTT; CDR3aa: CASSQEFRLAGSDTQYF; j_gene: TRBJ2-3; d_gene: TRBD2; v_gene: TRBV4-1; abundance: NA
CDR3nt: TGTGCCAGCAGCCCACAGGGGATGGGTGCTTTCTTT; CDR3aa: CASSPQGMGAFF; j_gene: TRBJ1-1; d_gene: TRBD1; v_gene: TRBV13; abundance: NA
CDR3nt: TGTGCCAGCAGTCAAGTGGGCGGCCTAGGAGAAAAACTGTTTTTT; CDR3aa: CASSQVGGLGEKLFF; j_gene: TRBJ1-4; d_gene: NA; v_gene: TRBV14; abundance: NA
CDR3nt: TGTGCCACCAGCAGAGCTAGCGGGAGTATCTACGAGCAGTACTTC; CDR3aa: CATSRASGSIYEQYF; j_gene: TRBJ2-7; d_gene: TRBD2; v_gene: TRBV15; abundance: NA
CDR3nt: TGTGCCAGCAGATCAGGCTCGGAGGGCTCCTACGAGCAGTACTTC; CDR3aa: CASRSGSEGSYEQYF; j_gene: TRBJ2-7; d_gene: NA; v_gene: TRBV28; abundance: once
CDR3nt: TGTGCCAGCAGCTCAATAGTCCAGGGCCTTTACGAGCAGTACTTC; CDR3aa: CASSSIVQGLYEQYF; j_gene: TRBJ2-7; d_gene: NA; v_gene: TRBV27; abundance: NA
CDR3nt: TGTGCCAGCGCCCCAAACGAGGGGTATGGCTACACCTTC; CDR3aa: CASAPNEGYGYTF; j_gene: TRBJ1-2; d_gene: NA; v_gene: TRBV9; abundance: NA
CDR3nt: TGTGCCAGCAGCCCGACTCCCGGGACACGGGGTAACTCTGAAGCTTTCTTT; CDR3aa: CASSPTPGTRGNSEAFF; j_gene: TRBJ1-1; d_gene: NA; v_gene: TRBV5-6; abundance: NA
CDR3nt: TGTGCCTGGACTCGAGATCGCAGGGGGCGAAACACTGAAGCTTTCTTT; CDR3aa: CAWTRDRRGRNTEAFF; j_gene: TRBJ1-1; d_gene: TRBD1; v_gene: TRBV30; abundance: NA
CDR3nt: TGTGCCAGCAGTCAATTTCCTGATGGCTACACCTTC; CDR3aa: CASSQFPDGYTF; j_gene: TRBJ1-2; d_gene: NA; v_gene: TRBV28; abundance: NA
CDR3nt: TGTGCCAGCAGCCACAAACGAGGCGGGAGTAACACCGGGGAGCTGTTTTTT; CDR3aa: CASSHKRGGSNTGELFF; j_gene: TRBJ2-2; d_gene: TRBD2; v_gene: TRBV7-2; abundance: NA
CDR3nt: TGTGCCAGTAGTAGCCGACAGGGTCAGCCCCAGCATTTT; CDR3aa: CASSSRQGQPQHF; j_gene: TRBJ1-5; d_gene: TRBD1; v_gene: TRBV19; abundance: NA
CDR3nt: TGTGCCAGCAGCGTGGGGACAGGGCCCCCCTCTGGGGCCAACGTCCTGACTTTC; CDR3aa: CASSVGTGPPSGANVLTF; j_gene: TRBJ2-6; d_gene: TRBD1; v_gene: TRBV9; abundance: NA
CDR3nt: TGTGCCAGCAGTGGGGGCAATCAGCCCCAGCATTTT; CDR3aa: CASSGGNQPQHF; j_gene: TRBJ1-5; d_gene: NA; v_gene: TRBV6-5; abundance: NA
CDR3nt: TGTGCCAGCAGCCAAGATAGACAGCCCCATCAGCCCCAGCATTTT; CDR3aa: CASSQDRQPHQPQHF; j_gene: TRBJ1-5; d_gene: NA; v_gene: TRBV4-2; abundance: NA
CDR3nt: TGTGCCAGCAGCTTAACACAGGCGAACTATGGCTACACCTTC; CDR3aa: CASSLTQANYGYTF; j_gene: TRBJ1-2; d_gene: NA; v_gene: TRBV7-2; abundance: NA
CDR3nt: TGTGCCAGCAAACAGGGGGCCTGGGAGACCCAGTACTTC; CDR3aa: CASKQGAWETQYF; j_gene: TRBJ2-5; d_gene: TRBD1; v_gene: TRBV7-2; abundance: few
CDR3nt: TGTGCCATCAGTGCCGGCGGCGCAACTAATGAAAAACTGTTTTTT; CDR3aa: CAISAGGATNEKLFF; j_gene: TRBJ1-4; d_gene: NA; v_gene: TRBV10-3; abundance: NA
CDR3nt: TGTGCCTGGAGGCATCTGAACACTGAAGCTTTCTTT; CDR3aa: CAWRHLNTEAFF; j_gene: TRBJ1-1; d_gene: NA; v_gene: TRBV30; abundance: NA
CDR3nt: TGTGCCAGCAGCTTAGGTAGCGGGAGAAATGAGCAGTTCTTC; CDR3aa: CASSLGSGRNEQFF; j_gene: TRBJ2-1; d_gene: TRBD2; v_gene: TRBV7-9; abundance: NA
CDR3nt: TGTGCCAGCAGCTCCGGGACAGGGTATTTCGAGCAGTACTTC; CDR3aa: CASSSGTGYFEQYF; j_gene: TRBJ2-7; d_gene: TRBD1; v_gene: TRBV28; abundance: NA
CDR3nt: TGTGCCAGCAGCCCGGGGGAGCGGGAGAGTGGGGAGCAGTTCTTC; CDR3aa: CASSPGERESGEQFF; j_gene: TRBJ2-1; d_gene: TRBD2; v_gene: TRBV7-3; abundance: NA
CDR3nt: TGCAGCGTTGTCTGGGGGACGCTAAGCGGCTACACCTTC; CDR3aa: CSVVWGTLSGYTF; j_gene: TRBJ1-2; d_gene: NA; v_gene: TRBV29-1; abundance: few
CDR3nt: TGTGCCAGCAGCTCCTATCGTGACACTGAAGCTTTCTTT; CDR3aa: CASSSYRDTEAFF; j_gene: TRBJ1-1; d_gene: NA; v_gene: TRBV5-8; abundance: NA
CDR3nt: TGTGCCACCAGCAGAGATCTGGCGGGATCTCTACACCACGAGCAGTACTTC; CDR3aa: CATSRDLAGSLHHEQYF; j_gene: TRBJ2-7; d_gene: NA; v_gene: TRBV15; abundance: NA
CDR3nt: TGTGCCAGCAGCGAGACGGGAGATGCCAATGAGCAGTTCTTC; CDR3aa: CASSETGDANEQFF; j_gene: TRBJ2-1; d_gene: NA; v_gene: TRBV5-5; abundance: NA
CDR3nt: TGTGCCAGCAGTTTACGGCTAGGAAACACCATATATTTT; CDR3aa: CASSLRLGNTIYF; j_gene: TRBJ1-3; d_gene: NA; v_gene: TRBV27; abundance: NA
CDR3nt: TGCGCCAGCAGCCTTAGCGGGAGGAGGCAAGAGACCCAGTACTTC; CDR3aa: CASSLSGRRQETQYF; j_gene: TRBJ2-5; d_gene: TRBD2; v_gene: TRBV5-1; abundance: NA
CDR3nt: TGTGCCTGGAGTAGTTGGCAGAGCTCCTACAATGAGCAGTTCTTC; CDR3aa: CAWSSWQSSYNEQFF; j_gene: TRBJ2-1; d_gene: NA; v_gene: TRBV30; abundance: NA
CDR3nt: TGTGCCAGCAGCTTATGGTTTCGGACAGCTAAAGACTATGGCTACACCTTC; CDR3aa: CASSLWFRTAKDYGYTF; j_gene: TRBJ1-2; d_gene: NA; v_gene: TRBV5-6; abundance: NA
CDR3nt: TGTGCCAGCTCACCCTTACCGGGACAGGGCCGAAGCACTGAAGCTTTCTTT; CDR3aa: CASSPLPGQGRSTEAFF; j_gene: TRBJ1-1; d_gene: TRBD1; v_gene: TRBV18; abundance: NA
CDR3nt: TGTGCCAGCAGTGAAAGCCGAGGACTACAAGCCACAGATACGCAGTATTTT; CDR3aa: CASSESRGLQATDTQYF; j_gene: TRBJ2-3; d_gene: NA; v_gene: TRBV6-1; abundance: NA
CDR3nt: TGTGCCAGCAGCTTGACCGGGTATGGAGAAAAACTGTTTTTT; CDR3aa: CASSLTGYGEKLFF; j_gene: TRBJ1-4; d_gene: NA; v_gene: TRBV5-6; abundance: NA
CDR3nt: TGTGCCAGCTCGCCTGGGACAGCATATGGCTACACCTTC; CDR3aa: CASSPGTAYGYTF; j_gene: TRBJ1-2; d_gene: TRBD1; v_gene: TRBV18; abundance: NA